This T cell receptor (beta chain) was captured in a study of T cell changes during pregnancy in multiple sclerosis. CDR1 and CDR2 (germline): LNHDA, SQIVND (reference sequence). The germline V and J ends were trimmed by 4 bases and 0 bases, with 7 bases remaining between them. CDR3 size: 14 residues. Profiled with immunoSEQ multiplex PCR; TCRdb holds only in-frame clones, not every one. The profile shows about 61,000 clones, 93% of them singletons. The material sequenced was CD8+ T cells from peripheral blood mononuclear cells, taken in the third trimester of pregnancy. The chain uses TRBV19 and TRBJ2-1; D might be TRBD2 (5 bases). The clonotype originates from a female donor with multiple sclerosis, enrolled in a pregnancy study. The CDR3 protein is CASSTGGSYNEQFF. The DNA for the CDR3 is TGTGCCAGTAGTACCGGAGGCTCCTACAATGAGCAGTTCTTC.